A selection of T cell receptor beta chains follows, all from one sample in a study of T cells after yellow fever vaccination. TCRdb analysed the 5' RACE reads with MiXCR anew, one entry per CDR3 protein. Among approximately 610,000 distinct CDR3 sequences listed, 17% were seen once. The sample here was PBMCs, taken more than 4 days after the first yellow fever vaccination. The receptors stem from a young man who received the YFV17D yellow fever vaccine. The CDR3 runs from the conserved cysteine through the conserved F or W. D genes are given only for firm matches. The size of a clone is reported for some rows only, either as once, few or many, or as a class for expanded clones.

d_call j_call v_call clone_size cdr3_aa cdr3_nt
- TRBJ2-1 TRBV5-1 - CASSPRTSDNEQFF TGCGCCAGCAGCCCACGGACATCTGACAATGAGCAGTTCTTC
- TRBJ1-4 TRBV4-1 few CASSQDIGVLMGKLFF TGCGCCAGCAGCCAAGATATCGGGGTCCTTATGGGAAAACTGTTTTTT
TRBD2 TRBJ2-4 TRBV25-1 - CASSSGGLAKNIQYF TGTGCCAGCAGCAGCGGGGGGCTAGCCAAAAACATTCAGTACTTC
TRBD2 TRBJ2-1 TRBV28 - CAIVLAGAINEQFF TGTGCCATCGTTCTAGCGGGGGCCATTAATGAGCAGTTCTTC
TRBD1 TRBJ1-2 TRBV4-2 - CASSQLGTGGDGYTF TGTGCCAGCAGCCAACTCGGGACAGGGGGGGATGGCTACACCTTC
- TRBJ1-4 TRBV5-1 - CASSFADATNEKLFF TGCGCCAGCAGCTTCGCAGACGCAACTAATGAAAAACTGTTTTTT
- TRBJ1-1 TRBV27 - CASSFSQVLSGVTNTEAFF TGTGCCAGCAGTTTTTCGCAGGTGCTGTCAGGGGTCACGAACACTGAAGCTTTCTTT
TRBD1 TRBJ2-7 TRBV30 few CAWSPGQGEYEQYF TGTGCCTGGAGCCCGGGACAGGGGGAATACGAGCAGTACTTC
- TRBJ1-5 TRBV12-3/TRBV12-4 few CASSFRASNQPQHF TGTGCCAGCAGTTTTCGCGCTAGCAATCAGCCCCAGCATTTT
- TRBJ1-3 TRBV18 few CASSPIGTTGNTIYF TGTGCCAGCTCACCAATCGGTACTACTGGAAACACCATATATTTT
TRBD1 TRBJ1-6 TRBV6-1 few CASSTWTGPLNSPLHF TGTGCCAGCAGTACCTGGACAGGCCCTTTGAATTCACCCCTCCACTTT
- TRBJ1-6 TRBV6-2/TRBV6-3 - CASSYGATHNSPLHF TGTGCCAGCAGTTACGGGGCGACCCATAATTCACCCCTCCACTTT
- TRBJ2-7 TRBV6-2/TRBV6-3 - CASSYDPTRGLSSKQYF TGTGCCAGCAGTTACGATCCAACAAGGGGTTTATCGTCGAAGCAGTACTTC
TRBD2 TRBJ2-7 TRBV4-3 once CASSQDGAGGASYEQYF TGCGCCAGCAGCCAAGACGGCGCCGGGGGGGCCTCCTACGAGCAGTACTTC
- TRBJ2-5 TRBV5-1 - CASSFRGAGETQYF TGCGCCAGCAGCTTTAGGGGGGCCGGGGAGACCCAGTACTTC
- TRBJ1-1 TRBV6-2/TRBV6-3 - CASIRAQGKHPEAFF TGTGCCAGCATCCGAGCTCAGGGGAAGCACCCTGAAGCTTTCTTT
- TRBJ1-4 TRBV6-1 - CASGEGPTNEKLFF TGTGCCAGCGGCGAGGGGCCAACTAATGAAAAACTGTTTTTT
TRBD1 TRBJ2-1 TRBV7-2 few CASSLFGGGQGYNEQFF TGTGCCAGCAGCTTATTCGGGGGGGGACAGGGGTACAATGAGCAGTTCTTC
TRBD1 TRBJ2-1 TRBV28 - CASSNPGTGKRNEQFF TGTGCCAGCAGCAACCCCGGGACAGGGAAGCGGAATGAGCAGTTCTTC
- TRBJ1-5 TRBV7-2 few CASSSTGIQPQHF TGTGCCAGCAGCTCGACAGGAATTCAGCCCCAGCATTTT
- TRBJ2-3 TRBV11-1 - CASSLPKYTDTQYF TGTGCCAGCAGCCTGCCTAAGTACACAGATACGCAGTATTTT
- TRBJ2-6 TRBV4-3 - CASSQDPRVSGANVLTF TGCGCCAGCAGCCAAGATCCACGAGTCTCTGGGGCCAACGTCCTGACTTTC
TRBD2 TRBJ2-5 TRBV25-1 many CASSESKGLAGGDETQYF TGTGCCAGCAGTGAATCGAAGGGACTAGCGGGGGGAGATGAGACCCAGTACTTC
TRBD1 TRBJ2-5 TRBV2 few CASSEQGERETQYF TGTGCCAGCAGTGAACAGGGGGAAAGGGAGACCCAGTACTTC
- TRBJ2-1 TRBV20-1 few CSAGTYLNEQFF TGCAGTGCTGGGACCTACTTGAATGAGCAGTTCTTC
- TRBJ1-1 TRBV12-3/TRBV12-4 few CASSRYPRGMNTEAFF TGTGCCAGCAGTCGATACCCCCGGGGGATGAACACTGAAGCTTTCTTT
TRBD1 TRBJ2-3 TRBV7-2 - CASSLSAGGGDTQYF TGTGCCAGCAGCTTATCAGCAGGGGGTGGAGATACGCAGTATTTT
TRBD1 TRBJ1-2 TRBV6-5 once CASSYARTGGVYGYTF TGTGCCAGCAGTTACGCCCGGACAGGGGGCGTCTATGGCTACACCTTC
TRBD1 TRBJ1-1 TRBV5-1 - CASSGRDRSYEAFF TGCGCCAGCAGCGGCCGGGACAGGTCTTATGAAGCTTTCTTT
- TRBJ2-3 TRBV15 - CATSRVEGYSTDTQYF TGTGCCACCAGCAGAGTTGAGGGGTATAGCACAGATACGCAGTATTTT
TRBD1 TRBJ2-3 TRBV29-1 - CSLRGGTGTDTLYF TGCAGCCTGAGGGGCGGGACAGGCACAGATACGCTGTATTTT
TRBD2 TRBJ2-3 TRBV24-1 many CATSPASGGADTQYF TGTGCCACCAGTCCTGCTAGCGGGGGGGCAGATACGCAGTATTTT
- TRBJ1-5 TRBV5-6 - CASSLSRNSNQPKHF TGTGCCAGCAGCTTGTCACGAAATAGCAATCAGCCCAAGCATTTT
- TRBJ1-5 TRBV6-1 few CASRGTGSPSNQPQHF TGTGCCAGCAGAGGTACCGGGTCCCCTAGCAATCAGCCCCAGCATTTT
- TRBJ1-2 TRBV4-1 - CASSRASGTANYGYTF TGCGCCAGCAGCCGAGCATCAGGGACGGCTAACTATGGCTACACCTTC
TRBD1 TRBJ1-2 TRBV6-2/TRBV6-3 - CASRSGQNYGYTF TGTGCCAGCAGGTCGGGACAGAACTATGGCTACACCTTC
TRBD1 TRBJ2-5 TRBV19 - CASGTGKLTQYF TGTGCCAGCGGGACAGGGAAACTGACCCAGTACTTC
- TRBJ1-6 TRBV15 - CATSSRGAGLNSPLHF TGTGCCACCAGCTCCCGAGGCGCGGGGTTGAATTCACCCCTCCACTTT
TRBD2 TRBJ2-5 TRBV11-2 - CASSVRTSGVETQYF TGTGCCAGCAGTGTTCGGACTAGCGGGGTAGAGACCCAGTACTTC
- TRBJ2-5 TRBV12-3/TRBV12-4 - CASSFWGVQDTQYF TGTGCCAGCAGTTTCTGGGGGGTCCAGGACACCCAGTACTTC
- TRBJ1-5 TRBV18 - CASSPGFGNQPQHF TGTGCCAGCTCACCAGGGTTCGGCAATCAGCCCCAGCATTTT
- TRBJ2-7 TRBV28 - CASTPATGGYEQYF TGTGCCAGCACCCCAGCGACAGGAGGATACGAGCAGTACTTC
TRBD1 TRBJ1-1 TRBV29-1 - CSVEWDRDLNTEAFF TGCAGCGTCGAGTGGGACAGGGATTTAAACACTGAAGCTTTCTTT
- TRBJ1-5 TRBV20-1 few CSARAHSGGDQPQHF TGCAGTGCTAGAGCCCACTCGGGGGGCGATCAGCCCCAGCATTTT
TRBD1 TRBJ1-5 TRBV6-2/TRBV6-3 many CASSDRGSRQPQHF TGTGCCAGCAGCGACAGGGGCAGTAGGCAGCCCCAGCATTTT
- TRBJ2-3 TRBV4-1 - CASSQLQARSSDTQYF TGCGCCAGCAGCCAGTTACAGGCCCGGAGTTCAGATACGCAGTATTTT
- TRBJ1-2 TRBV4-1 - CASSLGVRDGYTF TGCGCCAGCAGCCTAGGGGTGAGGGATGGCTACACCTTC
TRBD2 TRBJ2-3 TRBV20-1 - CSVRAGTSTDTQYF TGCAGTGTCCGAGCGGGGACTAGCACAGATACGCAGTATTTT
- TRBJ1-5 TRBV7-2 - CASSPYYGSNQPQHF TGTGCCAGCAGCCCTTATTATGGGAGCAATCAGCCCCAGCATTTT
- TRBJ1-2 TRBV4-1 few CASSQDRERVGPVGGYTF TGCGCCAGCAGCCAAGATCGGGAAAGGGTGGGCCCCGTGGGGGGCTACACCTTC
TRBD2 TRBJ2-1 TRBV7-9 few CASSLTSGGAKEQFF TGTGCCAGCAGCTTGACTAGCGGGGGGGCCAAGGAGCAGTTCTTC
- TRBJ2-1 TRBV5-5 many CASSSNPGSYNEQFF TGTGCCAGCAGCAGTAACCCGGGCTCCTACAATGAGCAGTTCTTC
- TRBJ2-2 TRBV4-1 - CASSPKTSNGELFF TGCGCCAGCAGCCCCAAAACTAGTAACGGGGAGCTGTTTTTT
- TRBJ2-3 TRBV5-1 - CASSPDGSTDTQYF TGCGCCAGCAGCCCTGATGGGAGCACAGATACGCAGTATTTT